This T cell receptor (beta chain) comes out of a study of beta chain features in type 1 diabetes. Study-level points and caveats: Using cDNA template may skew counts toward highly expressing activated cells. Shortening of TCRB CDR3s, moderate but significant, appeared in all four CD4+ subsets of Type 1 diabetes patients.

Expressed TCRB transcripts were sequenced because the isolated RNA had all been reverse transcribed beforehand. Naive, central memory and regulatory T cell samples came to a mean of approximately 3.6 million reads. Assay: immunoSEQ multiplex PCR; the TCRdb copy retains only in-frame clones and omits some. This sample has about 660,000 clones, with 11% to 15% found just once. Via the markers CD45RO/CCR7/CD25/CD127/CD95/CD27, stem cell-like memory, regulatory, central memory and naive CD4+ cells were sorted. Of note for this clone: Its antigen remains unknown.

The CDR3 sequence is 15 residues long. The germline V gene encodes CDR1 SNHLY and CDR2 FYNNEI. Trimming removed 2 bases at V and 5 bases at J, with 12 bases between. The clonotype was recovered from a man between 18 and 29 years old with type 1 diabetes. The rearrangement links TRBV2 to TRBJ2-2, with TRBD2 as a possible D gene (5 bases). Sequenced sample: naive CD4+ T cells from blood. CDR3 residues: CASSERLTRTGELFF. The CDR3 DNA reads as TGTGCCAGCAGTGAACGGTTAACTAGGACCGGGGAGCTGTTTTTT.